The clone carrying this TCR beta chain was counted a few times. From the reads, TCRdb called clonotypes with MiXCR, one entry per CDR3 protein. The sample has about 450,000 distinct CDR3 sequences, approximately 32% seen once; the top ten hold roughly 15%. The sample originates from a study of T cell repertoires in cytomegalovirus infection. The CDR3 runs to 15 residues. Trimming took off 2 bases at V and 2 bases at J, with 12 bases between the two ends. Germline V gives CDR1 MNHEY, CDR2 SVGAGI. Sequencing used PBMCs. V is TRBV6-5 and J is TRBJ1-1; perhaps TRBD1 as D (5 bases). This receptor was taken from a human donor in good health (CMV status not recorded). Some clones in this sample may be carry-over from other donors' samples. The CDR3 DNA sequence: TGTGCCAGCAGTTACGGGGGGACGGGAAACACTGAAGCTTTCTTT. Its translation: CASSYGGTGNTEAFF.